Reported below is one TCR beta chain. The data originate from a study of blood T cell repertoires in COVID-19. For the study at large: Sites in the United States, Italy and Spain provided acute and convalescent COVID-19 samples.

Those enrolled in Seattle joined during active infection and were followed longitudinally afterward. As originally analysed: The authors estimated nucleated cell counts from reference gene primer amplification. Clones were read by immunoSEQ multiplex PCR, and TCRdb kept only the in-frame ones, dropping some. Clonal size and the V and J genes are those of that table, whereas D and trimming came from the DNA. In the table there are some 160,000 clones, roughly 93% of which are singletons. This receptor was obtained from a man younger than 35 with COVID-19, enrolled during active disease. The source material was peripheral blood.

The DNA for the CDR3 is TGTGCCAGCTCACCACAGGGGCGAGCGGGAGGCTACGAGCAGTACTTC. Encoded protein: CASSPQGRAGGYEQYF. V gene TRBV18 combines with J gene TRBJ2-7; 9 bases are a match to TRBD2. The V segment lost 1 base and the J segment 3 bases; nucleotides outside the gene matches: 7. The CDR3 runs to 16 residues. Germline V gene data show CDR1 as KGHSH and CDR2 as LQKENI.